These 3 T cell receptor beta chains were sequenced from one sample in a study of control samples from healthy donors and cancer patients. Assay: immunoSEQ multiplex PCR; the TCRdb copy retains only in-frame clones and omits some. The top ten hold about 1.5% of the sample, which has about 34,000 clones, 85% to 95% seen once. The sample was PBMCs. These receptors were collected from a man aged 35-49 years with colorectal cancer.

As DNA, the CDR3 is TGTGCCAGCAGTTCCAGGGGGAACACTGAAGCTTTCTTT. Amino acid sequence: CASSSRGNTEAFF. The rearrangement uses TRBV12-3 or TRBV12-4 and TRBJ1-1; a possible D gene is TRBD1 (6 bases). The CDR3 is made up of 13 amino acids. Trimming removed 4 bases from V and 1 base from J, with 7 bases in between.

The rearrangement links TRBV5-1 to TRBJ2-5; D remains unclear. CDR3 length equals 14 residues. V shed 1 base and J shed 2 bases, with 9 bases lying between them. The germline CDR1 and CDR2 sequences are SGHRS and YFSETQ. The CDR3, as DNA: TGCGCCAGCAGCTTGAGTGATCTTCAAGAGACCCAGTACTTC. Translating gives CASSLSDLQETQYF.

This sequence joins TRBV27 and TRBJ2-1; 10 bases are shared with TRBD1. V was clipped by 5 bases and J by 4 bases; unmatched bases: 14. CDR1 is MNHEY and CDR2 is SMNVEV in the germline V gene (reference sequence). The length of the CDR3 is 18 residues. CDR3 residues: CASSPTFGTGEWYNEQFF. The CDR3 DNA reads TGTGCCAGCAGTCCTACCTTCGGGACAGGGGAATGGTACAATGAGCAGTTCTTC.